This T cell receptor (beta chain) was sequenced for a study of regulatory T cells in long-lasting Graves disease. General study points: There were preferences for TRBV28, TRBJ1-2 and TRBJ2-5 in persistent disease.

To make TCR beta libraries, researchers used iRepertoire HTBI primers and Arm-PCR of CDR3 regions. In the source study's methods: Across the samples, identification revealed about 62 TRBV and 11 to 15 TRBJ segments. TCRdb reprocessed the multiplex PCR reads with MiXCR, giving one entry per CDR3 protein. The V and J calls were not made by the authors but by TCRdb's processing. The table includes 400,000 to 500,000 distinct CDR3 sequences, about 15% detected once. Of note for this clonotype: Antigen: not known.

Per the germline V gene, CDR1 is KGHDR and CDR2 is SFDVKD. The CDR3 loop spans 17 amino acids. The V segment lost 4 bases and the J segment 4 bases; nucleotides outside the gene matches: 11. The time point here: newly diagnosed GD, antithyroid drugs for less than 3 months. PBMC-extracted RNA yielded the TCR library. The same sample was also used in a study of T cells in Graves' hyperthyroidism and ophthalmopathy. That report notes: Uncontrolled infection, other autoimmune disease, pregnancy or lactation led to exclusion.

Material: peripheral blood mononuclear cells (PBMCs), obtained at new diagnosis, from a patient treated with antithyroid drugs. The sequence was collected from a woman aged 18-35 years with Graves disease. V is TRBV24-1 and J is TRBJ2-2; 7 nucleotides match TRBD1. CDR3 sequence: CATSDPTTGLRTGELFF. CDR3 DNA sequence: TGTGCCACCAGTGACCCGACGACAGGGCTTCGCACCGGGGAGCTGTTTTTT.